Sequencing of this T cell receptor (delta chain) was carried out in a study of Vδ1+ human thymocytes. General observations from the study: Thymic TRG and TRD repertoires appeared highly polyclonal. Donors shared many TRG clonotypes but few TRD clonotypes. Around 20% of thymic delta-chain sequences were Vdelta2, with few Vdelta3, unlike blood Vdelta1+ controls.

About this clone: Its antigen is unknown.

Extracted RNA was reverse transcribed into cDNA. The CDR3 regions were amplified by multiplex PCR from V-gene primers to a constant-region primer. TCRdb redid the clone calls on the multiplex PCR reads with CATT. This table has 70,000 to 90,000 delta-chain clones, about 30% appearing once. Sorted Vdelta1+ thymocytes were about 96% to 99.6% pure. The V gene's germline CDR1 is TSWWSYY and CDR2 QGS. The V segment lost 0 bases and the J segment 5 bases; nucleotides outside the gene matches: 17. The CDR3 is 20 amino acids. This rearrangement joins TRDV1 to TRDJ1; 11 bases align to TRDD3. Sequencing was performed on Vdelta1+ gamma-delta thymocytes from the thymus. Subset: FACS-sorted CD3+ TCRalphabeta- TCRVdelta1+ TCRVdelta2- thymocytes. This receptor was identified in a boy less than two years old who had congenital heart surgery. The CDR3 here is CALGELLLVMGDTRRDKLIF. CDR3 sequence (DNA): TGTGCTCTTGGGGAACTCCTATTAGTTATGGGGGATACGCGGAGGGATAAACTCATCTTT.